This T cell receptor (beta chain) derives from a study of blood T cell repertoires in COVID-19. Sequencing was performed with immunoSEQ multiplex PCR; in TCRdb, only in-frame clones are kept and a portion is missing. Of 100,000 to 150,000 clones detected, 80% to 95% appear once; the ten largest clones hold around 2%. Trimming stripped 2 bases from V and 3 bases from J, with 11 bases between. The CDR3 has 15 amino acids. Looked up from germline, CDR1 is KGHSH and CDR2 is LQKENI. The sequence was obtained from a man between 50 and 59 years old with COVID-19, enrolled during active disease. The sequenced material came from peripheral blood. This rearrangement joins TRBV18 to TRBJ2-1; D uncertain. For the CDR3, the DNA is TGTGCCAGCTCACCAAAAGTGGCAGGCTACAATGAGCAGTTCTTC. It yields the protein CASSPKVAGYNEQFF.